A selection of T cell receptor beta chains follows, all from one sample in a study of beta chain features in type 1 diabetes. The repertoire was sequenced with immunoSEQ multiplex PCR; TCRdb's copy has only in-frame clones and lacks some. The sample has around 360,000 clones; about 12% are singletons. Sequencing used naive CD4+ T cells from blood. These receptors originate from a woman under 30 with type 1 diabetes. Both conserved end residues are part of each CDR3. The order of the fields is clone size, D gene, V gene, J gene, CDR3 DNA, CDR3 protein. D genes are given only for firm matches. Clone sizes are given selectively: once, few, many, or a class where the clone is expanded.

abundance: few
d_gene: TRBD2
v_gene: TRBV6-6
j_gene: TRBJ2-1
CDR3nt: TGTGCCAGCAGAACAAGGGGGGCGGGAGGGGTCAATGAGCAGTTCTTC
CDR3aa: CASRTRGAGGVNEQFF

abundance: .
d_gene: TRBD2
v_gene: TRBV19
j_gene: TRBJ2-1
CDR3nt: TGTGCCAGTAGACCCAGACTAGCGGGAGGGGGAAATGAGCAGTTCTTC
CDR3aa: CASRPRLAGGGNEQFF

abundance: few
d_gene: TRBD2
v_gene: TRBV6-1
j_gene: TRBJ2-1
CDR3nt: TGTGCCAGCAGTGGGACCGGGACTAGTCCCTACAATGAGCAGTTCTTC
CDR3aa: CASSGTGTSPYNEQFF

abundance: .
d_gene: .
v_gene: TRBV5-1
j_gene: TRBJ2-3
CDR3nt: TGCGCCAGCAGCTTGGTTGGGGGGAGCACAGATACGCAGTATTTT
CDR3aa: CASSLVGGSTDTQYF

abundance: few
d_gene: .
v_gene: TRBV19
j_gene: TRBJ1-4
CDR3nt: TGTGCCAGTACGGCGGAGGTTCCTGAAAAACTGTTTTTT
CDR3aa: CASTAEVPEKLFF

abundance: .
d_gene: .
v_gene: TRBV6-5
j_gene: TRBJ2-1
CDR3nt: TGTGCCAGCAGTCCAGGACAGTCCTATGAGCAGTTCTTC
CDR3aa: CASSPGQSYEQFF

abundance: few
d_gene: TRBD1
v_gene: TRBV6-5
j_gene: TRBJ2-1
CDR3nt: TGTGCCAGCAGTTACTCAGGGACAGAGTACAATGAGCAGTTCTTC
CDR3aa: CASSYSGTEYNEQFF

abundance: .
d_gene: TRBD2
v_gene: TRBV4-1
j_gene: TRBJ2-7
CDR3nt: TGCGCCAGCAGCCAGTCATATAGCGGGATCTCCTCAATATCGGGCGAGCAGTACTTC
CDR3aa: CASSQSYSGISSISGEQYF

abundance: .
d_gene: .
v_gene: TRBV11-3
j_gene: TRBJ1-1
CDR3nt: TGTGCCAGCAGACTTGGGGGCCCGAACACTGAAGCTTTCTTT
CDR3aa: CASRLGGPNTEAFF

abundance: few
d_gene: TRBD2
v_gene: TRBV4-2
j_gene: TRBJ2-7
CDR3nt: TGTGCCAGCAGCCAAGACGTGACTAGCGGGAGACTGATTCGCCGCGAGCAGTACTTC
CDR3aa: CASSQDVTSGRLIRREQYF

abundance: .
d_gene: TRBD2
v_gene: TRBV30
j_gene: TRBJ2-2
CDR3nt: TGTGCCTGGAACCAGGGACTAGCGGCCACCGGGGAGCTGTTTTTT
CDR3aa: CAWNQGLAATGELFF

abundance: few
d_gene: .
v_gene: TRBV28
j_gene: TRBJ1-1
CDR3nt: TGTGCCAGCAGTTTACCGGGGAACACTGAAGCTTTCTTT
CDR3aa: CASSLPGNTEAFF

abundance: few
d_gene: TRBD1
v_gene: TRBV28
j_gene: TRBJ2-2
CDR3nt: TGTGCCACCCTCACCGGGACAGGAGTCGGGGAGCTGTTTTTT
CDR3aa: CATLTGTGVGELFF

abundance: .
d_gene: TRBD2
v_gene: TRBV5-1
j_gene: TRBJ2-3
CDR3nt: TGCGCCAGCAGCCTGCTAGCGGGCTTCACAGATACGCAGTATTTT
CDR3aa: CASSLLAGFTDTQYF

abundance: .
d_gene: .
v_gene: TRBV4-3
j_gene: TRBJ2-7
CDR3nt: TGCGCCAGCAGCCACGGGATCTCCTACGAGCAGTACTTC
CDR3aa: CASSHGISYEQYF

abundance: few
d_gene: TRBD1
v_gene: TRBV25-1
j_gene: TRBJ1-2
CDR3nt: TGTGCCAGCAGTGAAGACCCGGGACAGGGGTATGGCTACACCTTC
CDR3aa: CASSEDPGQGYGYTF

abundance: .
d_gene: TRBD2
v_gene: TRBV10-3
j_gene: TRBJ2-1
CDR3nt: TGTGCCATCAGTGAGTCCGTCGTTGCGGGAGGGCCCTACAATGAGCAGTTCTTC
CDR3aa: CAISESVVAGGPYNEQFF

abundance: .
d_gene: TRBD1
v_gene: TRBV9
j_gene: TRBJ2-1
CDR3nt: TGTGCCAGCAGCGTACTCGGACAGGGGGCCAATGAGCAGTTCTTC
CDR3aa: CASSVLGQGANEQFF

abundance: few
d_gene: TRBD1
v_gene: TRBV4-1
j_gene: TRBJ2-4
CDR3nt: TGCGCCAGCAGCCGGCCCTGGGACAGGGGCAACATTCAGTACTTC
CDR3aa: CASSRPWDRGNIQYF

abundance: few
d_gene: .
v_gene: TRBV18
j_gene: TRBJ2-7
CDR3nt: TGTGCCAGCTCACCACGGCAGGTCGAGCAGTACTTC
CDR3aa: CASSPRQVEQYF

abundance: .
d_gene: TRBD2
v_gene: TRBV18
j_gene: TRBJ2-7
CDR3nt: TGTGCCAGCTCATCGGACTCCCCTCCTAGCGGGAGCCCCTACGAGCAGTACTTC
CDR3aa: CASSSDSPPSGSPYEQYF

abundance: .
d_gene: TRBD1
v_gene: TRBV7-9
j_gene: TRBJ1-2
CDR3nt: TGTGCCAGCAGCCGACAGGGCGCTAACTATGGCTACACCTTC
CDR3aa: CASSRQGANYGYTF

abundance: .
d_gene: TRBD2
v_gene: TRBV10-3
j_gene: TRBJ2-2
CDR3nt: TGTGCCATCAACGGCGGGGGACCGAACACCGGGGAGCTGTTTTTT
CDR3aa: CAINGGGPNTGELFF

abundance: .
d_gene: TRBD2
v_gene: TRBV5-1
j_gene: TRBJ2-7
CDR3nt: TGCGCCAGCAGCTCATCCGGGACTAGCGGCTCCGAGCAGTACTTC
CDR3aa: CASSSSGTSGSEQYF

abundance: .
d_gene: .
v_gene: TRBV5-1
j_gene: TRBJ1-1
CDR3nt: TGCGCCAGCAGCTCCCGGGGAAACACTGAAGCTTTCTTT
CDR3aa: CASSSRGNTEAFF

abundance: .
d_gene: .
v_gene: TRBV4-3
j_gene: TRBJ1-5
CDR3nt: TGCGCCAGCAGCCAAGAGTACGGGAATCAGCCCCAGCATTTT
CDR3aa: CASSQEYGNQPQHF

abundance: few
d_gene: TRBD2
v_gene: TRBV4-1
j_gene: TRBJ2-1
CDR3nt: TGCGCCAGCAGCCAAGGACTAGCACGAACAATCTACAATGAGCAGTTCTTC
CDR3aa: CASSQGLARTIYNEQFF

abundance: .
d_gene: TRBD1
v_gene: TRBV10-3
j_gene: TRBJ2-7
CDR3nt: TGTGCCATCAGTGACCCGGACAGGGCGGGCTACGAGCAGTACTTC
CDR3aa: CAISDPDRAGYEQYF

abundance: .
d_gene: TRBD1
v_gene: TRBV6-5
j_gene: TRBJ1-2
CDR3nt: TGTGCCAGCAGTTACTCCCGGGACAGGGCTAACTATGGCTACACCTTC
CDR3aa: CASSYSRDRANYGYTF

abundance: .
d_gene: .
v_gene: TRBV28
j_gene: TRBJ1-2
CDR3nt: TGTGCCAGCAGATCCACAAACTATGGCTACACCTTC
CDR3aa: CASRSTNYGYTF

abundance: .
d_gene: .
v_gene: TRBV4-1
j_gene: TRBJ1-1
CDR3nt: TGCGCCAGCAGCCGACCCCTCACAGGGAACACTGAAGCTTTCTTT
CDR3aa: CASSRPLTGNTEAFF

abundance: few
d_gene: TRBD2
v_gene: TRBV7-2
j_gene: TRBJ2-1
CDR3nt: TGTGCCAGCAGCCCCCCTCCTGCGGGAGTCAATGAGCAGTTCTTC
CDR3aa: CASSPPPAGVNEQFF

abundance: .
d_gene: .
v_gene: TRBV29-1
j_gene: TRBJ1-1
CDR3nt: TGCAGCGCTGGACACTTAGAGAACACTGAAGCTTTCTTT
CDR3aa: CSAGHLENTEAFF

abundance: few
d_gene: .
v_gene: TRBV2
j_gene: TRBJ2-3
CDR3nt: TGTGCCAGCAGTGAAGAAGCGGCAGATACGCAGTATTTT
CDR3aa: CASSEEAADTQYF

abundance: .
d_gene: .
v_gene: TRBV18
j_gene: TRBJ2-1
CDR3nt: TGTGCCAGCTCACCACCGGGGCAGGGCTCGTCCAATGAGCAGTTCTTC
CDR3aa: CASSPPGQGSSNEQFF

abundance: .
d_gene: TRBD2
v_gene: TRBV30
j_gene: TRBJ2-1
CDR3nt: TGTGCCTGGAGGAGGGCGGGAGCGAATGAGCAGTTCTTC
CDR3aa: CAWRRAGANEQFF

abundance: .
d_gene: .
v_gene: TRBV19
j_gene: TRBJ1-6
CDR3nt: TGTGCCAGTAGAGAAAGACAGCATAATTCACCCCTCCACTTT
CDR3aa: CASRERQHNSPLHF

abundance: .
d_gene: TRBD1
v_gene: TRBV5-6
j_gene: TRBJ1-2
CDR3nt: TGTGCCAGCAGGCAACGGGGACAGGCGATGGGCTACACCTTC
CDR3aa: CASRQRGQAMGYTF

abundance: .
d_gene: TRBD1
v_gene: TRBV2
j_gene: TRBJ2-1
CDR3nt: TGTGCCAGCAGTGAGGGGACAGGGTCGTTTAATGAGCAGTTCTTC
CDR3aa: CASSEGTGSFNEQFF

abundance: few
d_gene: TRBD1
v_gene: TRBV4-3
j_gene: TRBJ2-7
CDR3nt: TGCGCCAGCAGCCAAGAGCCTGGTCAGGGGGCTTACGAGCAGTACTTC
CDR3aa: CASSQEPGQGAYEQYF

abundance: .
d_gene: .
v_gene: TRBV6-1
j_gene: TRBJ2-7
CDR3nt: TGTGCCGTTTCGTTGGGGACTCTCCTTGGCGAGCAGTACTTC
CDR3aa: CAVSLGTLLGEQYF

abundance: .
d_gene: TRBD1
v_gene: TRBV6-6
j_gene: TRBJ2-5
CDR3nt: TGTGCCAGCAGGACAGGGGAGGAGACCCAGTACTTC
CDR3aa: CASRTGEETQYF

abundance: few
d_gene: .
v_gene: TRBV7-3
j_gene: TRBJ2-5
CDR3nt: TGTGCCAGCAGCACCGACAGGTCAGGGACCCAGTACTTC
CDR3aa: CASSTDRSGTQYF

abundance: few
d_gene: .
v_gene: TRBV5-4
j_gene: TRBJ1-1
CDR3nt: TGTGCCAGCAGCTTGAATCAGGGGCAGAACACTGAAGCTTTCTTT
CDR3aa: CASSLNQGQNTEAFF

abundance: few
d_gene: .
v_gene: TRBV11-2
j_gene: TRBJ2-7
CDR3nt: TGTGCCAGCAACCAGGACAGATACTACGAGCAGTACTTC
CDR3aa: CASNQDRYYEQYF

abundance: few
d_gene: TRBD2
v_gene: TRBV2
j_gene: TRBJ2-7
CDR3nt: TGTGCCAGCAGACCGGGACTAGGTTTCGAGCAGTACTTC
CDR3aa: CASRPGLGFEQYF

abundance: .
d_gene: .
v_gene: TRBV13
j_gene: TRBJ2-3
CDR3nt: TGTGCCAGCAGCTTAGGCAGGGTCTGGGATACGCAGTATTTT
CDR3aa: CASSLGRVWDTQYF

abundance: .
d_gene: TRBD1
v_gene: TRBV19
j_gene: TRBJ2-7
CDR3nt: TGTGCCAGGGACCCGGGACAGGCCTACGAGCAGTACTTC
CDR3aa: CARDPGQAYEQYF

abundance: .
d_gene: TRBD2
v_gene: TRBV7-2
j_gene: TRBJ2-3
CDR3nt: TGTGCCAGCAGCTTACACGGGCGGGGGAAGGATACGCAGTATTTT
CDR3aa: CASSLHGRGKDTQYF

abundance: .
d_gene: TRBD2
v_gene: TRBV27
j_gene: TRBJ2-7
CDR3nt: TGTGCCAGCAGTTTAAGGTGGGAGGGCGAGCAGTACTTC
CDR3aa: CASSLRWEGEQYF

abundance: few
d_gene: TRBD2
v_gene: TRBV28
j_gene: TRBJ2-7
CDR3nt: TGTGCCAGCAGTTTCCCTGGACTAGACTACGAGCAGTACTTC
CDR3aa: CASSFPGLDYEQYF

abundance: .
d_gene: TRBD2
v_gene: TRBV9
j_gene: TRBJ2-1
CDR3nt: TGTGCCAGCAGCGGACTAGCGGGAGCCTACAATGAGCAGTTCTTC
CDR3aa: CASSGLAGAYNEQFF

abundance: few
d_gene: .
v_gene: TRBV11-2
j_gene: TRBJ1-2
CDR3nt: TGTGCCAGCAGCTTAGCACAGGGAGCTAACTATGGCTACACCTTC
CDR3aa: CASSLAQGANYGYTF

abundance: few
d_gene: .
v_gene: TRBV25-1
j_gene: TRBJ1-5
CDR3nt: TGTGCCAGTTCAGGCTATAGCAATCAGCCCCAGCATTTT
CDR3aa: CASSGYSNQPQHF

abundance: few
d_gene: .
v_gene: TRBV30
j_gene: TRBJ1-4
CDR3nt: TGTGCCTGGAGTTCACCATTTACAGGGTGGACTAATGAAAAACTGTTTTTT
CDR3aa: CAWSSPFTGWTNEKLFF

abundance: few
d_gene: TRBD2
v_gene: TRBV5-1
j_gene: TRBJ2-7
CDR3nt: TGCGCCAGCAGCAGATGGACTAGCGGGAGCTCCTACGAGCAGTACTTC
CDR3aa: CASSRWTSGSSYEQYF

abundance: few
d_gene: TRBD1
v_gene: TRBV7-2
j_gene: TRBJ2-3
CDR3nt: TGTGCCAGCACCGAACAGGGGGCAGATACGCAGTATTTT
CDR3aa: CASTEQGADTQYF

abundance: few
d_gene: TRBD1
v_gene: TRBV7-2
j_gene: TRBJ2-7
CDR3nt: TGTGCCAGCAGCATTGACAGGGACTACGAGCAGTACTTC
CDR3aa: CASSIDRDYEQYF

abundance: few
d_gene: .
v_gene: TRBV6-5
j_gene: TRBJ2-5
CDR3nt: TGTGCCAGCAGTTATTTTGGGCTAGCGGAGACCCAGTACTTC
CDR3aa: CASSYFGLAETQYF

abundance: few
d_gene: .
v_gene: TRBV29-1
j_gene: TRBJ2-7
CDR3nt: TGCAGCGCAATTACAGGGCATGGATACGAGCAGTACTTC
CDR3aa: CSAITGHGYEQYF